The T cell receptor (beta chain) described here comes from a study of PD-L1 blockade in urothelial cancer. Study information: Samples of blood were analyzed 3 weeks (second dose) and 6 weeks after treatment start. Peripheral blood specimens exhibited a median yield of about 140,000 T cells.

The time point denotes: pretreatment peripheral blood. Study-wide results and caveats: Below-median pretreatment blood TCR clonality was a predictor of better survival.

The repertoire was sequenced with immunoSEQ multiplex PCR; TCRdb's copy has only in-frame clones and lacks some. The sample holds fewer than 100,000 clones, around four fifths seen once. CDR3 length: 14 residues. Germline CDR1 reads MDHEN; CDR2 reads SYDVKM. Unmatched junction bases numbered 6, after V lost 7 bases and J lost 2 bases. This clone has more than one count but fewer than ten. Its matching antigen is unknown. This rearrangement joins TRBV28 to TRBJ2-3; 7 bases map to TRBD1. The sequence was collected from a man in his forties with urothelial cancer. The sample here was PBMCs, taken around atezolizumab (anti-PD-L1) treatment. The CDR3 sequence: CASTLTGPTDTQYF. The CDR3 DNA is TGTGCCAGCACCCTGACAGGGCCCACAGATACGCAGTATTTT.